This T cell receptor beta chain was profiled in a study of T cell repertoires in ileal Crohn's disease. Study-wide context: About half of patients got postoperative therapy: under 12 thiopurines, 18 anti-TNF.

Assay used: immunoSEQ multiplex PCR; TCRdb lists only in-frame clones, some missing. The table has 5,500 to 6,000 clones, around 83% seen once. CDR1 and CDR2 from the germline V gene are GTSNPN and SVGIG (reference sequence). V was shortened by 0 bases and J by 9 bases, with 9 bases between the two germline ends. The CDR3 contains 12 residues. The chain recombines TRBV30 with TRBJ2-1; D remains unclear. What was sequenced was ileal tissue. This TCR was recovered from an adult with Crohn's disease. The CDR3, as DNA: TGTGCCTGGAGTGTACAGAGAATTGAGCAGTTCTTC. Its protein product is CAWSVQRIEQFF.